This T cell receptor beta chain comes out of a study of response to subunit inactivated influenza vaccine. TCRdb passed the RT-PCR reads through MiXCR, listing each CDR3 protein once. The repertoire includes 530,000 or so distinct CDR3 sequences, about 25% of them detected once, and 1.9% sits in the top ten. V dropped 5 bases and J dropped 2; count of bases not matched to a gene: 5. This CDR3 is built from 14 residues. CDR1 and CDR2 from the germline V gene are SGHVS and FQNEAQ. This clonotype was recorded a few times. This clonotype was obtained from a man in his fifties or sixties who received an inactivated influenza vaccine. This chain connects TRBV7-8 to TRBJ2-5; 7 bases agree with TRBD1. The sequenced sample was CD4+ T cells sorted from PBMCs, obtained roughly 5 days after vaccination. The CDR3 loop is CASSRRDRQETQYF. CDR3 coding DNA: TGTGCCAGCAGCCGACGGGACAGACAAGAGACCCAGTACTTC. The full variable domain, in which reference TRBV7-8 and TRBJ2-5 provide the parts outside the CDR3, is GAGVSQSPRYKVAKRGQDVALRCDPISGHVSLFWYQQALGQGPEFLTYFQNEAQLDKSGLPSDRFFAERPEGSVSTLKIQRTQQEDSAVYLCASSRRDRQETQYFGPGTRLLVL.